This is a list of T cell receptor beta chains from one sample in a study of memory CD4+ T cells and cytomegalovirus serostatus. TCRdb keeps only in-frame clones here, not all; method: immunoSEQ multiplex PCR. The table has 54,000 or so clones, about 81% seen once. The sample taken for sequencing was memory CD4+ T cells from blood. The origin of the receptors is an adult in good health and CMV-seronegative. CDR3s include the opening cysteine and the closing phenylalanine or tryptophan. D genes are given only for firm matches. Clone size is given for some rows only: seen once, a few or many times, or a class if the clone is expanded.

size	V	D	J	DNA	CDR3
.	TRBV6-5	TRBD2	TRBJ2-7	TGTGCCAGCAACCCGAGCGGCGGGAGACCTTACGAGCAGTACTTC	CASNPSGGRPYEQYF
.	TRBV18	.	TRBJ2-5	TGTGCCAGCTCAGCCCGGGCGATCGAAGAGACCCAGTACTTC	CASSARAIEETQYF
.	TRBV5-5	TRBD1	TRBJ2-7	TGTGCCAGCAGCCCCCAGACAGGGTCCTACGAGCAGTACTTC	CASSPQTGSYEQYF
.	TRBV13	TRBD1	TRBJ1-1	TGTGCCAGCAGCTCAGGGACAGAGAACACTGAAGCTTTCTTT	CASSSGTENTEAFF
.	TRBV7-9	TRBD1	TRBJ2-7	TGTGCCAGCAGCTGGGGACAGGGGCCCTACGAGCAGTACTTC	CASSWGQGPYEQYF
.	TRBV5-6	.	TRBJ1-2	TGTGCCAGCAGCTCCGGGACACGCTATGGCTACACCTTC	CASSSGTRYGYTF
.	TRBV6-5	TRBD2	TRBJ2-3	TGTGCCAGCAGTCCTGGACTAGCTGGCACAGATACGCAGTATTTT	CASSPGLAGTDTQYF
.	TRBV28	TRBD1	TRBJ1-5	TGTGCCAGCAGTTCGCCCGGGACAGGGGTACATCAGCCCCAGCATTTT	CASSSPGTGVHQPQHF
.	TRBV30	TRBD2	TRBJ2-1	TGTGCCTGGAGTTTGGCGGGAGGAGTATATGAGCAGTTCTTC	CAWSLAGGVYEQFF
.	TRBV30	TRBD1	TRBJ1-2	TGTGCCTGGAGTGGGACAGGCATCTCTAACTATGGCTACACCTTC	CAWSGTGISNYGYTF
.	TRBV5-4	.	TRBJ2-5	TGTGCCAGCAGCCCCGGACAGCAAGAGACCCAGTACTTC	CASSPGQQETQYF
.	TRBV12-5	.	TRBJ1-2	TGTGCTAGTGGTTTGGTAGGCGGCAGGGTGGGTGGCTACACCTTC	CASGLVGGRVGGYTF
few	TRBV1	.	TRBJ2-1	TGCACCAGCAGCCAAGACACGTTCTCCGGGGGACCGAGCTCCTACAATGAGCAGTTCTTC	CTSSQDTFSGGPSSYNEQFF
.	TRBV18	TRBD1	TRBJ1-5	TGTGCCAGCTCACGGGACAGGGGCAATCAGCCCCAGCATTTT	CASSRDRGNQPQHF
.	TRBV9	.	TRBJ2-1	TGTGCCAGCAGCGGAAATACAGACCGCTCCTACAATGAGCAGTTCTTC	CASSGNTDRSYNEQFF
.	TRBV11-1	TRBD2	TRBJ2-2	TGTGCCAGCAGCTCCCTAGCGGGAGTAGAGACCGGGGAGCTGTTTTTT	CASSSLAGVETGELFF
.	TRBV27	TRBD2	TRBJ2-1	TGTGCCAGCAGTTTATCAAGCGGGAGATTTTACAATGAGCAGTTCTTC	CASSLSSGRFYNEQFF
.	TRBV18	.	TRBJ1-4	TGTGCCAGCTCACCACGGAAAGGGAGTAGAGAAAAACTGTTTTTT	CASSPRKGSREKLFF
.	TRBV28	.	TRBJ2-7	TGTGCCAGTTATGCCTCCGGGGAAATCCAGTACGAGCAGTACTTC	CASYASGEIQYEQYF
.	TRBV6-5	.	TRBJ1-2	TGTGCCAGCAGTGCTTCGGGCACCAACTATGGCTACACCTTC	CASSASGTNYGYTF
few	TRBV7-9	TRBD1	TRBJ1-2	TGTGCCAGCAGCTTCCCGGGACAGGGGACGGGAGTAGGCTACACCTTC	CASSFPGQGTGVGYTF
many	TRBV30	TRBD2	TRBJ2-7	TGTGCCTGGAGTGTTAAGGTTAGGACTAGCGGGTACGAGCAGTACTTC	CAWSVKVRTSGYEQYF
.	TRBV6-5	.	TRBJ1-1	TGTGCCAGCAGTCTCCTGGGGCAAACTGAAGCTTTCTTT	CASSLLGQTEAFF
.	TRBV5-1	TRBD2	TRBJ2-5	TGCGCCAGCAGCCCCACTGTAGTAGCGGGAACCTCAGAGACCCAGTACTTC	CASSPTVVAGTSETQYF
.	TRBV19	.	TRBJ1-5	TGTGCCAGTAGCACTACAGGGTGGGGGGTCAGCAATCAGCCCCAGCATTTT	CASSTTGWGVSNQPQHF
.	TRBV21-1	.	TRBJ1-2	TGTGCCAGGCCGGACAGGGTAGGCTACACCTTC	CARPDRVGYTF
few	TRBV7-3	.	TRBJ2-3	TGTGCCAGCAGCTTAAGGCTGGGGGCTGGAGATACGCAGTATTTT	CASSLRLGAGDTQYF
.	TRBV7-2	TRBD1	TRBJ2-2	TGTGCCAGCAGCTTCGGGACAGAGAACACCGGGGAGCTGTTTTTT	CASSFGTENTGELFF
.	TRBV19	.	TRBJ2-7	TGTGCCAGTAGTATGACGGGTTCGTACTACGAGCAGTACTTC	CASSMTGSYYEQYF
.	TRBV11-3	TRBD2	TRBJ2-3	TGTGCCAGCAGCATTAGCGGGAGGGAACGGCATTTT	CASSISGRERHF
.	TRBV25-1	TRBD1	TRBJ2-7	TGTGCCAGCAAGCAGGGGGCCCCAACCTACGAGCAGTACTTC	CASKQGAPTYEQYF
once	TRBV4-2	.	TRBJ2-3	TGTGCCAGCAGCCAAGGGGTCTCCGGGGGCACAGATACGCAGTATTTT	CASSQGVSGGTDTQYF
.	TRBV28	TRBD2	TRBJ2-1	TGTGCCAGCGGGACCGGGACTAGGTTCAATGAGCAGTTCTTC	CASGTGTRFNEQFF
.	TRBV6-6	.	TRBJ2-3	TGTGCCAGCACTTGGGTATCTGCAGATACGCAGTATTTT	CASTWVSADTQYF
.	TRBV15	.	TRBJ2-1	TGTGCCACCAGCAGAGAAGGGACAATTAGCTCCTACAATGAGCAGTTCTTC	CATSREGTISSYNEQFF
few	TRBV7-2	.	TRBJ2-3	TGTGCCAGCAGCTCACAGGGATCTACGGATACGCAGTATTTT	CASSSQGSTDTQYF
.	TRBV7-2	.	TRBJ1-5	TGTGCCAGCAGCTTTACACCTGATAGCAATCAGCCCCAGCATTTT	CASSFTPDSNQPQHF
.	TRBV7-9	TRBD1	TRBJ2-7	TGTGCCAGCACCCGACAGGGGGCCTACGAGCAGTACTTC	CASTRQGAYEQYF
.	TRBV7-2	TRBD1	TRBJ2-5	TGTGCCAGCAGCTTAGGGACAGGGGAGACCCAGTACTTC	CASSLGTGETQYF
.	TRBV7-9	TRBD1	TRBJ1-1	TGTGCCAGCAGTGCGCGGACAGGGGGGAACACTGAAGCTTTCTTT	CASSARTGGNTEAFF
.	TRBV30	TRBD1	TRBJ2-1	TGTGCCTGGAGTGTACGACGACCGGGACAGGGGGACAATGAGCAGTTCTTC	CAWSVRRPGQGDNEQFF
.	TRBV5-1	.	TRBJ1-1	TGCGCCAGCAGCTTGGGGGGCGATGGTGAAGCTTTCTTT	CASSLGGDGEAFF
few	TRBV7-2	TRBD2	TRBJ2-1	TGTGCCAGCAGCACTAGGACTAGCGGGAGGGATGGTGAGCAGTTCTTC	CASSTRTSGRDGEQFF
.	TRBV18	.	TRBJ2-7	TGTGCCAGCTCACCAAGGGAGTACGAGCAGTACTTC	CASSPREYEQYF
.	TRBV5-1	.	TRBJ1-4	TGCGCCAGTTCACAGGGAGTTGGGGCAACTAATGAAAAACTGTTTTTT	CASSQGVGATNEKLFF
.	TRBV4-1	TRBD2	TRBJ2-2	TGCGCCAGCAGCCGGGGACTAGCGGGGAACACCGGGGAGCTGTTTTTT	CASSRGLAGNTGELFF
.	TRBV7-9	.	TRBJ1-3	TGTGCCAGCAGCTTAGGCTCTGGAAACACCATATATTTT	CASSLGSGNTIYF
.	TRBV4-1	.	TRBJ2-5	.	CASSQDFFGPGETQYF
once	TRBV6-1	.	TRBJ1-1	TGTGCCAGCAGTGAGGGGACGGTGAGGACCCACACTGAAGCTTTCTTT	CASSEGTVRTHTEAFF
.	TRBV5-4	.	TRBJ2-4	TGTGCCAGCAGCTTGACGCCGGGAGCCAAAAACATTCAGTACTTC	CASSLTPGAKNIQYF
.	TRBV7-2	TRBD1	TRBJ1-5	TGTGCCAGCAGCTTAGGGCCAGGGGGCCGCCAGCCCCAGCATTTT	CASSLGPGGRQPQHF